These 15 T cell receptor beta chains were all obtained from the same sample, sequenced in a study of technical replicates of blood from a handful of donors. TCRdb's copy holds only in-frame clones and misses some; the assay was immunoSEQ multiplex PCR. Of roughly 79,000 clones listed, more than 80% are singletons. The specimen sequenced was PBMCs. Receptors were obtained from a human donor in good health. Some clones in this sample may be carry-over from other donors' samples.

The genes are TRBV6-6 and TRBJ1-1; 7 nucleotides agree with TRBD1. This CDR3 contains 15 residues. V shed 6 bases and J 2 bases; nucleotides not matched to a gene: 9. Germline CDR1 reads MNHNY; CDR2 reads SVGAGI (reference sequence). CDR3 DNA: TGTGCCAGCAGGGTTGACAGGGAGTTAAACACTGAAGCTTTCTTT. Translated, it gives CASRVDRELNTEAFF.

The chain uses TRBV7-3 and TRBJ2-2, with 8 bases fitting TRBD2. Trimming removed 5 bases from V and 7 bases from J; junction bases left unmatched: 12. The germline CDR1 and CDR2 sequences are SGHTA and FQGTGA. CDR3 length: 16 residues. The CDR3 sequence: CASSDARTSTRGELFF. CDR3 in DNA: TGTGCCAGCAGCGACGCCCGGACTAGCACGCGCGGGGAGCTGTTTTTT. Complete variable domain (other parts from reference TRBV7-3 and TRBJ2-2): GAGVSQTPSNKVTEKGKYVELRCDPISGHTALYWYRQSLGQGPEFLIYFQGTGAADDSGLPNDRFFAVRPEGSVSTLKIQRTERGDSAVYLCASSDARTSTRGELFFGEGSRLTVL.

This clone has a handful of counts. V and J are TRBV30 and TRBJ1-2, with D uncertain. V lost 8 bases, J lost 6 bases, and 7 bases lay in between. This CDR3 is 9 amino acids long. Per germline, CDR1 GTSNPN and CDR2 SVGIG (reference sequence). The CDR3 sequence is CAPFDGYTF. The CDR3 DNA follows: TGTGCCCCGTTTGATGGCTACACCTTC.

The chain has TRBV18 and TRBJ2-3; 7 bases are a match to TRBD1. CDR1 KGHSH and CDR2 LQKENI come from the germline V gene. This CDR3 has 13 amino acids. The trim removed 2 bases at V and 5 bases at J, leaving 1 base unmatched. CDR3 sequence: CASSPDREDTQYF. Written as DNA, the CDR3 is TGTGCCAGCTCACCAGACAGGGAAGATACGCAGTATTTT.

V gene TRBV20-1 combines with J gene TRBJ1-1; no definite D call. Trimming left V 4 bases short and J 6 bases short, with 9 bases between. CDR1 is DFQATT, CDR2 SNEGSKA, per germline (reference sequence). The CDR3 covers 11 residues. The CDR3 loop reads CSATPEAEAFF. The CDR3 DNA sequence: TGCAGTGCTACACCTGAGGCTGAAGCTTTCTTT.

The chain employs TRBV27 and TRBJ1-4; D is possibly TRBD1 (5 bases). CDR3 length: 15 residues. Germline lookup yields CDR1 MNHEY and CDR2 SMNVEV (reference sequence). Trimming removed 6 bases from V and 0 bases from J, with 11 bases in between. The CDR3 sequence is CASRGQGATNEKLFF. The CDR3 DNA sequence: TGTGCCAGCAGGGGGCAGGGTGCAACTAATGAAAAACTGTTTTTT.

V gene TRBV12-5 combines with J gene TRBJ1-4; tentatively, D is TRBD1 (5 bases). Looked up from germline, CDR1 is LGHNT and CDR2 is FRNRAP. The CDR3 spans 14 residues. V lost 5 bases to trimming and J lost 7 bases, with 14 bases between them. The CDR3 DNA follows: TGTGCTAGTGGTAGTACAGGAAAGAGTGAAAAACTGTTTTTT. Translated, it gives CASGSTGKSEKLFF.

The chain links TRBV7-8 to TRBJ1-1; no clear D gene. Germline CDR1 and CDR2: SGHVS and FQNEAQ. CDR3 length: 13 residues. The germline V and J ends were trimmed by 5 bases and 1 base, with 8 bases remaining between them. The CDR3 nucleotides are TGTGCCAGCAGCGCTAGACGGAACACTGAAGCTTTCTTT. Residues: CASSARRNTEAFF.

This chain connects TRBV20-1 to TRBJ1-2; no clear D gene. Germline CDR1 and CDR2: DFQATT and SNEGSKA (reference sequence). The CDR3 is 11 amino acids. Trimming left V 3 bases short and J 6 bases short, with 8 bases between. The CDR3 protein is CSARTLDGYTF. The DNA of the CDR3 is TGCAGTGCTAGGACTTTGGATGGCTACACCTTC.

The rearrangement uses TRBV4-1 and TRBJ2-7; D is unclear. This CDR3 is built from 16 residues. The germline gives CDR1 MGHRA, CDR2 YSYEKL. The germline V and J ends were trimmed by 0 bases and 2 bases, with 14 bases remaining between them. The CDR3 DNA is TGCGCCAGCAGCCAAGATAGTTATAGCTTCACCTACGAGCAGTACTTC. Amino acid sequence: CASSQDSYSFTYEQYF.

The V and J genes are TRBV11-3 and TRBJ2-1; 10 bases fit TRBD2. CDR3 size: 19 residues. Germline V gives CDR1 SGHNT, CDR2 YENEEA. V shed 0 bases and J 5 bases; nucleotides not matched to a gene: 13. The CDR3 protein is CASSLDGTSGRETHNEQFF. For the CDR3, the DNA is TGTGCCAGCAGCTTAGATGGTACAAGCGGGAGGGAAACCCACAATGAGCAGTTCTTC.

This sequence joins TRBV19 and TRBJ1-3; 10 bases match TRBD1. The CDR3 spans 14 residues. V shed 7 bases, J shed 6 bases, and the junction held 6 bases outside the gene matches. The germline gives CDR1 LNHDA, CDR2 SQIVND (reference sequence). The CDR3 coding sequence is TGTGCCAGTACCCCCGGGACAGGGGAAAACACCATATATTTT. The encoded protein is CASTPGTGENTIYF.

The chain recombines TRBV4-2 with TRBJ2-7; tentatively, D is TRBD1 (6 bases). The CDR3 length is 13 residues. The germline V gene has CDR1 LGHNA and CDR2 YNFKEQ. The ends were cut back, 0 bases at V and 6 bases at J, with 9 bases in the middle. The CDR3 loop is CASSQEDSGEQYF. CDR3 bases: TGTGCCAGCAGCCAAGAGGACAGTGGCGAGCAGTACTTC.

This clone was seen only a few times. The chain couples TRBV29-1 to TRBJ2-2; 9 bases line up with TRBD1. The trim removed 5 bases at V and 0 bases at J, leaving 1 base unmatched. The CDR3 runs 14 residues. Germline V gene lookup returns CDR1 SQVTM and CDR2 ANQGSEA. The CDR3 nucleotides read TGCAGCGTTACAGGGGGCACGAACACCGGGGAGCTGTTTTTT. Residues: CSVTGGTNTGELFF.

The chain carries TRBV6-4 and TRBJ1-3; 7 bases line up with TRBD1. V was pared by 4 bases and J by 4 bases, with 1 base of the junction left unmatched. This CDR3 is built from 13 residues. Germline loops: CDR1 MRHNA, CDR2 SNTAGT. In DNA form, the CDR3 reads TGTGCCAGCAGTGCGGACAGGGGAAACACCATATATTTT. Protein sequence: CASSADRGNTIYF.